This T cell receptor beta chain is from a study of early stage breast cancer tumors. Study-level findings and limits: Commonly generated sequences made up most enriched TCRB sequences shared between patients. Compared with adjacent normal breast, tumors showed around 2.5-fold denser, more clonal T cells. Comparing each tissue with blood distinguished tumor from normal in most of the 16 patients.

TCRdb's copy holds only in-frame clones and misses some; the assay was immunoSEQ multiplex PCR. The table has 25,000 to 30,000 clones, approximately 54% seen once. A few counts support this clone. As yet, its antigen is unknown. CDR3 length: 14 amino acids. The junction had 5 bases not matched to a gene; V was cut back by 1 base and J by 8 bases. Per germline, CDR1 SGHVS and CDR2 FNYEAQ. This TCR derives from a person in their fifties with breast cancer. The J gene is TRBJ1-1, the V gene TRBV7-6; the match to TRBD1 covers 9 bases. The sequenced sample was breast tumor tissue. CDR3 sequence: CASSLGTGVGEAFF. CDR3 coding DNA: TGTGCCAGCAGCTTAGGGACAGGGGTGGGAGAAGCTTTCTTT. The full variable domain, its missing parts supplied by reference TRBV7-6 and TRBJ1-1, is GAGVSQSPRYKVTKRGQDVALRCDPISGHVSLYWYRQALGQGPEFLTYFNYEAQQDKSGLPNDRFSAERPEGSISTLTIQRTEQRDSAMYRCASSLGTGVGEAFFGQGTRLTVV.